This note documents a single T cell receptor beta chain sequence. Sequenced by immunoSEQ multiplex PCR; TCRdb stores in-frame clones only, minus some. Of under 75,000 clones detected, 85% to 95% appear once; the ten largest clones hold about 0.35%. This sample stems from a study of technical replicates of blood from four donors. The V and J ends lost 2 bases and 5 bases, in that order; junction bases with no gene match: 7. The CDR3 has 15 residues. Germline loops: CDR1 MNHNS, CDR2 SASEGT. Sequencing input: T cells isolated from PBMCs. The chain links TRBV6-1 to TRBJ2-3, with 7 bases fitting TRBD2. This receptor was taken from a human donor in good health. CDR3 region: CASSEMAGAVDTQYF. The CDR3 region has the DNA TGTGCCAGCAGTGAAATGGCGGGAGCAGTAGATACGCAGTATTTT.